These T cell receptor beta chains were read from a single sample in a study of shared clonotypes between healthy human individuals. Libraries were prepared by immunoSEQ multiplex PCR; TCRdb keeps only in-frame clonotypes and omits some of them. The sample has 2.3 million or so clones; 90% to 95% are singletons. Sequencing was performed on naive CD4+ T cells from PBMCs. All receptors come from a young man in good health. Some clones in this sample may be carry-over from other donors' samples. Both conserved end residues are part of each CDR3. Fields, in order: CDR3 length, J gene, V gene, clone size, D gene, CDR3 DNA, CDR3 protein. The D gene is left open where the match is weak. Only part of the rows carry a size: once, few, many, or a class if the clone is expanded.

CDR3 length: 15
J gene: TRBJ2-1
V gene: TRBV5-1
clone size: -
D gene: TRBD2
CDR3 DNA: TGCGCCAGCACTCTCCGTGGTAGCGGGGAAAATGAGCAGTTCTTC
CDR3 protein: CASTLRGSGENEQFF

CDR3 length: 15
J gene: TRBJ2-3
V gene: TRBV5-1
clone size: -
D gene: TRBD1
CDR3 DNA: TGCGCCAGCAGCTCCCAGGGGGCCGTTTTAGATACGCAGTATTTT
CDR3 protein: CASSSQGAVLDTQYF

CDR3 length: 14
J gene: TRBJ2-7
V gene: TRBV19
clone size: -
D gene: -
CDR3 DNA: TGTGCCAGTAGTATTAGGGCAGGATCCGACGAGCAGTACTTC
CDR3 protein: CASSIRAGSDEQYF

CDR3 length: 13
J gene: TRBJ2-4
V gene: TRBV30
clone size: once
D gene: TRBD1
CDR3 DNA: TGTGCCTGGAGCGTACAGGGGGCGAACATTCAGTACTTC
CDR3 protein: CAWSVQGANIQYF

CDR3 length: 14
J gene: TRBJ2-3
V gene: TRBV5-6
clone size: -
D gene: -
CDR3 DNA: TGTGCCAGCAGCTGGGGAGGTTCCACAGATACGCAGTATTTT
CDR3 protein: CASSWGGSTDTQYF

CDR3 length: 16
J gene: TRBJ2-7
V gene: TRBV18
clone size: -
D gene: -
CDR3 DNA: TGTGCCAGCTCATCCTCCCGGGCAACCCGGGTTTACGAGCAGTACTTC
CDR3 protein: CASSSSRATRVYEQYF

CDR3 length: 12
J gene: TRBJ1-2
V gene: TRBV7-9
clone size: -
D gene: -
CDR3 DNA: TGTGCCAGCAGCTCCGGGGACTATGGCTACACCTTC
CDR3 protein: CASSSGDYGYTF

CDR3 length: 15
J gene: TRBJ1-2
V gene: TRBV6-6
clone size: -
D gene: -
CDR3 DNA: TGTGCCAGCAGTTACTCATCGGCGAGGGTAGGAGGCTACACCTTC
CDR3 protein: CASSYSSARVGGYTF

CDR3 length: 14
J gene: TRBJ2-2
V gene: TRBV12-5
clone size: -
D gene: -
CDR3 DNA: TGTGCTAGTGGCCTGGGACACTCAACCGGGGAGCTGTTTTTT
CDR3 protein: CASGLGHSTGELFF

CDR3 length: 15
J gene: TRBJ2-1
V gene: TRBV7-3
clone size: -
D gene: TRBD1
CDR3 DNA: TGTGCCAGCAGCCTCCCGGGACAGGGTCGCAATGAGCAGTTCTTC
CDR3 protein: CASSLPGQGRNEQFF

CDR3 length: 14
J gene: TRBJ2-3
V gene: TRBV30
clone size: -
D gene: TRBD2
CDR3 DNA: TGTGCCTGGACTAGCGGGAGGCATACAGATACGCAGTATTTT
CDR3 protein: CAWTSGRHTDTQYF

CDR3 length: 15
J gene: TRBJ1-5
V gene: TRBV2
clone size: -
D gene: TRBD1
CDR3 DNA: TGTGCCAGCAGTGATGCGCGACAGGGGAACCAGCCCCAGCATTTT
CDR3 protein: CASSDARQGNQPQHF

CDR3 length: 18
J gene: TRBJ2-3
V gene: TRBV18
clone size: -
D gene: TRBD2
CDR3 DNA: TGTGCCAGCTCACCCCAATTGGTCCGGCGGGGGAACACAGATACGCAGTATTTT
CDR3 protein: CASSPQLVRRGNTDTQYF

CDR3 length: 13
J gene: TRBJ1-5
V gene: TRBV9
clone size: once
D gene: TRBD1
CDR3 DNA: TGTGCCAGCGGCCGGGACAGGGATCAGCCCCAGCATTTT
CDR3 protein: CASGRDRDQPQHF

CDR3 length: 13
J gene: TRBJ2-3
V gene: TRBV28
clone size: -
D gene: -
CDR3 DNA: TGTGCCAGCAGTTCCCCGGGGCCAGATACGCAGTATTTT
CDR3 protein: CASSSPGPDTQYF

CDR3 length: 16
J gene: TRBJ1-4
V gene: TRBV28
clone size: once
D gene: -
CDR3 DNA: TGTGCCAGCAGTACTCGGGGCCCGGTGGCTAATGAAAAACTGTTTTTT
CDR3 protein: CASSTRGPVANEKLFF